This T cell receptor beta chain was identified in a study of OX40 agonist ivuxolimab in advanced cancers. Study-level background: The study treated patients with ivuxolimab, an agonistic anti-OX40 (CD134) antibody. In three patients, partial responses were observed, one with hepatocellular carcinoma and two with cutaneous melanoma. General study points: The mean number of expanded clones was higher in CD8+ T cells than in CD4+.

The data were produced by immunoSEQ multiplex PCR, yet TCRdb's version contains in-frame clones alone and is incomplete. The table has roughly 60,000 clones, around 93% seen once. On this clone itself: Its antigen remains unknown.

The CDR3 spans 13 residues. V lost 6 bases, J lost 10 bases, and 16 bases lay in between. Per germline, CDR1 GTSNPN and CDR2 SVGIG (reference sequence). The sample consisted of CD4+ or CD8+ T cells sorted from blood, taken in a trial of the OX40 agonist ivuxolimab. This clonotype originated in an adult with an advanced solid tumor such as melanoma, head and neck, liver or kidney cancer. The J gene is TRBJ1-6, the V gene TRBV30; the D gene is possibly TRBD1 (6 bases). The CDR3 sequence is CACSTSTGSPLHF. DNA of the CDR3: TGTGCCTGCAGTACAAGTACAGGGTCACCCCTCCACTTT.